A single sample gave rise to the 5 T cell receptor beta chains below, sequenced in a study of T cells after posttransplantation cyclophosphamide. Produced via immunoSEQ multiplex PCR; TCRdb's table is partial and in-frame only. The sample yields roughly 15,000 clones, around 86% seen once. Sampled 1 year posttransplant, controls received myeloablative marrow transplants, methotrexate and a calcineurin inhibitor. Specimen: PBMCs, collected after an allogeneic stem cell transplant with a calcineurin inhibitor and methotrexate. All receptors come from a male patient aged 45-59 years who received an allogeneic stem cell transplant from an unrelated donor, was CMV-positive, and had chronic GVHD only. Some T cells may be the graft donor's.

This clone showed up just once. One end of the junction is discordant with germline, which a read error may explain. CDR3 sequence: CTSSLGTSGRAGEQFF. The CDR3 DNA reads TGTACCAGCAGTTTGGGGACTAGCGGGAGGGCCGGGGAGCAGTTCTTC. The rearrangement links TRBV28 to TRBJ2-1, with 16 bases identical to TRBD2. CDR1 MDHEN and CDR2 SYDVKM come from the germline V gene. The CDR3 spans 16 residues. Supplemented by reference TRBV28 and TRBJ2-1, the full variable domain reads DVKVTQSSRYLVKRTGEKVFLECVQDMDHENMFWYRQDPGLGLRLIYFSYDVKMKEKGDIPEGYSVSREKKERFSLILESASTNQTSMYLCTSSLGTSGRAGEQFFGPGTRLTVL.

This clone was seen a single time. The CDR3 loop is CASSGRTSGTQYF. CDR3 in DNA: TGTGCCAGCAGCGGACGGACTAGCGGGACTCAGTACTTC. The chain is built from TRBV11-3 and TRBJ2-7, with TRBD2 matching 12 bases. The CDR3 is made up of 13 amino acids. Trimming cost V 5 bases and J 10 bases; bases outside gene matches: 6. Germline lookup yields CDR1 SGHNT and CDR2 YENEEA.

This clone was detected only a few times. V is TRBV7-3 and J is TRBJ2-1; the match to TRBD2 covers 7 bases. Germline V gene lookup returns CDR1 SGHTA and CDR2 FQGTGA. V lost 2 bases, J lost 6 bases, and 4 bases stayed unmatched. This CDR3 comprises 14 residues. Here the CDR3 reads CASSLAGGSNEQFF. CDR3 nucleotide sequence: TGTGCCAGCAGCTTAGCCGGCGGGAGCAATGAGCAGTTCTTC. The variable domain in full, completed from reference TRBV7-3 and TRBJ2-1, reads GAGVSQTPSNKVTEKGKYVELRCDPISGHTALYWYRQSLGQGPEFLIYFQGTGAADDSGLPNDRFFAVRPEGSVSTLKIQRTERGDSAVYLCASSLAGGSNEQFFGPGTRLTVL.

The chain couples TRBV5-4 to TRBJ1-3; the D gene is possibly TRBD1 (5 bases). The germline V and J ends were trimmed by 4 bases and 0 bases, with 14 bases remaining between them. There are 16 residues in the CDR3. Germline V gene data show CDR1 as SGHNT and CDR2 as YYREEE (reference sequence). CDR3 in DNA: TGTGCCAGCAGCCCGTGGCAGGGCGTCTCTGGAAACACCATATATTTT. Protein: CASSPWQGVSGNTIYF.

The rearrangement uses TRBV27 and TRBJ1-3; perhaps TRBD1 as D (6 bases). The CDR3 sequence is 19 residues long. V shed 11 bases and J shed 4 bases, with 33 bases lying between them. CDR1 and CDR2 (germline): MNHEY, SMNVEV (reference sequence). The DNA of the CDR3 is TGTGCCTTCCATAGGGACGGGGGCGGGGGTCTGGGTGGAGGAAACACCATATATTTT. It specifies CAFHRDGGGGLGGGNTIYF.